Listed here are 15 T cell receptor beta chains from one sample, sequenced in a study of PD-1 blockade in classical Hodgkin lymphoma. All trial patients relapsed after autologous stem cell transplantation. By magnetic negative selection, CD4+ T cells were purified from thawed PBMCs. TCRdb's copy holds only in-frame clones and misses some; the assay was immunoSEQ multiplex PCR. Of 30,000 or so clones detected, 85% appear once; the ten largest clones hold about 2.4%. The sample in question was CD4+ T cells from blood, obtained at baseline. The receptors derive from a human donor with classical Hodgkin lymphoma.

V and J are TRBV19 and TRBJ1-5; TRBD1 might be the D (5 bases). Germline loops: CDR1 LNHDA, CDR2 SQIVND (reference sequence). The V end was cut by 0 bases, the J end by 6 bases, with 21 bases between. The CDR3 contains 18 residues. CDR3 residues: CASSIDAGGQGEGQPQHF. CDR3 in DNA: TGTGCCAGTAGTATAGATGCGGGCGGTCAGGGTGAAGGTCAGCCCCAGCATTTT. The full variable domain, its missing parts supplied by reference TRBV19 and TRBJ1-5, is DGGITQSPKYLFRKEGQNVTLSCEQNLNHDAMYWYRQDPGQGLRLIYYSQIVNDFQKGDIAEGYSVSREKKESFPLTVTSAQKNPTAFYLCASSIDAGGQGEGQPQHFGDGTRLSIL.

This clone has only one observation. V is TRBV11-2 and J is TRBJ2-7, with 9 bases identical to TRBD1. CDR3 length: 15 residues. CDR1 is SGHAT, CDR2 FQNNGV, per germline. The V and J ends lost 4 bases and 2 bases, in that order; junction bases with no gene match: 6. The DNA for the CDR3 is TGTGCCAGCAGCTATACACAGGGGGCAACCTACGAGCAGTACTTC. It codes for CASSYTQGATYEQYF. Together with reference TRBV11-2 and TRBJ2-7, the CDR3 gives the full variable domain: EAGVAQSPRYKIIEKRQSVAFWCNPISGHATLYWYQQILGQGPKLLIQFQNNGVVDDSQLPKDRFSAERLKGVDSTLKIQPAKLEDSAVYLCASSYTQGATYEQYFGPGTRLTVT.

The V call is TRBV11-2, the J call TRBJ2-1, with D unresolved. V was shortened by 1 base and J by 8 bases, with 15 bases between the two germline ends. The CDR3 contains 15 residues. Germline values: CDR1 SGHAT, CDR2 FQNNGV. This CDR3 reads CASSLGGLRRDEQFF. In nucleotides, the CDR3 is TGTGCCAGCAGCTTAGGTGGCTTACGCCGGGATGAGCAGTTCTTC.

The rearrangement uses TRBV5-1 and TRBJ1-5, with TRBD1 matching over 7 bases. Germline V gene sequence: CDR1 SGHRS, CDR2 YFSETQ. The CDR3 consists of 14 residues. Trimming cost V 4 bases and J 7 bases; bases outside gene matches: 8. The CDR3: CASSQGTEGQPQHF. CDR3 bases: TGCGCCAGCAGCCAAGGGACAGAGGGACAGCCCCAGCATTTT.

The CDR3 here is CASSPSGTSSYEQYF. The CDR3 DNA reads TGTGCCAGCTCACCATCGGGGACGAGCTCCTACGAGCAGTACTTC. This chain uses TRBV18 with TRBJ2-7, with D perhaps given as TRBD1 or TRBD2 (5 bases each). With 2 bases removed from V and 0 bases from J, the gap between germline ends came to 11 bases. Germline CDR1 and CDR2: KGHSH and LQKENI. The CDR3 has 15 amino acids.

This clone was detected only a few times. The chain is built from TRBV7-9 and TRBJ1-1; a weak D match, TRBD1 (5 bases). Germline V lookup: CDR1 SEHNR, CDR2 FQNEAQ (reference sequence). The CDR3 has 14 amino acids. V lost 5 bases and J 0 bases, leaving 10 bases between the germline ends. For the CDR3, the DNA is TGTGCCAGCAGCCGACGGGGGATGAACACTGAAGCTTTCTTT. Protein sequence: CASSRRGMNTEAFF.

In the case of this clone: The junction and the germline gene differ at one end; a read error may be behind it. The chain combines TRBV7-2 with TRBJ2-2; D may be TRBD2 (5 bases). The CDR3 extends over 11 amino acids. CDR1 and CDR2 from the germline V gene are SGHTA and FQGNSA. The CDR3 sequence: CASSFPGELLF. The DNA of the CDR3 is TGTGCCAGCAGCTTCCCCGGGGAGCTGCTTTTT.

This chain connects TRBV10-3 to TRBJ1-6; D is ambiguous. Per germline, CDR1 ENHRY and CDR2 SYGVKD. V was shortened by 3 bases and J by 13 bases, with 16 bases between the two germline ends. The CDR3 covers 14 residues. CDR3 nucleotides: TGTGCCATCAGTGATGTGCAGGAATCGGCGCCCCTCCACTTT. Residues: CAISDVQESAPLHF.

CDR3 protein: CASSRWDPNNEQFF. For the CDR3, the DNA is TGTGCCAGCAGCCGATGGGACCCAAACAATGAGCAGTTCTTC. The rearrangement joins TRBV27 to TRBJ2-1, with D perhaps being TRBD1 or TRBD2 (5 bases each). There are 14 residues in the CDR3. Germline V lookup: CDR1 MNHEY, CDR2 SMNVEV (reference sequence). V lost 6 bases, J lost 5 bases, and 14 bases lay in between.

The chain couples TRBV5-4 to TRBJ2-7, with 12 bases lining up with TRBD2. V was pared by 0 bases and J by 7 bases, with 11 bases of the junction left unmatched. The CDR3 length is 17 residues. Germline CDR1 and CDR2: SGHNT and YYREEE (reference sequence). CDR3 amino acids: CASSLGGLAGKTREQYF. Here the CDR3 DNA reads TGTGCCAGCAGCTTGGGGGGACTAGCGGGTAAAACACGGGAGCAGTACTTC.

V usage is TRBV6-1 and J usage is TRBJ1-2; 9 positions match TRBD1. The CDR3 totals 15 residues. Trimming at V came to 4 bases and at J to 5 bases, leaving 8 bases not matched to a gene. Germline V gene lookup returns CDR1 MNHNS and CDR2 SASEGT. The CDR3 DNA reads as TGTGCCAGCAGTGTACCCGGGACAGGGTGGTATGGCTACACCTTC. It is translated as CASSVPGTGWYGYTF.

V and J are TRBV11-2 and TRBJ1-2; maybe TRBD1 (6 bases). The ends were cut back, 3 bases at V and 0 bases at J, with 11 bases in the middle. Germline assignment: CDR1 SGHAT and CDR2 FQNNGV. This CDR3 has 15 residues. CDR3 sequence (DNA): TGTGCCAGCAGCTTTCGACAGGCCTCTAACTATGGCTACACCTTC. It translates to CASSFRQASNYGYTF. The full variable domain, with the rest looked up from reference TRBV11-2 and TRBJ1-2, is EAGVAQSPRYKIIEKRQSVAFWCNPISGHATLYWYQQILGQGPKLLIQFQNNGVVDDSQLPKDRFSAERLKGVDSTLKIQPAKLEDSAVYLCASSFRQASNYGYTFGSGTRLTVV.

The genes are TRBV10-1 and TRBJ2-2; the D is unclear. Germline V gene data show CDR1 as WNHNN and CDR2 as SYGVQD (reference sequence). The germline V and J ends were trimmed by 7 bases and 4 bases, with 10 bases remaining between them. This CDR3 has 13 residues. The CDR3 DNA sequence: TGCGCCAGCATTTGGGGTAGCACCGGGGAGCTGTTTTTT. Translating it yields CASIWGSTGELFF.

The rearrangement joins TRBV30 to TRBJ2-7, with D possibly TRBD2 on 5 matching bases. Germline V gene data show CDR1 as GTSNPN and CDR2 as SVGIG (reference sequence). V lost 4 bases and J lost 0, with 16 bases in between. CDR3 length: 15 residues. CDR3 in amino acids: CAWNGLASPSYEQYF. The DNA of the CDR3 is TGTGCCTGGAATGGTCTAGCCTCACCCTCCTACGAGCAGTACTTC.

The CDR3 region is CASTSPPQETQYF. The CDR3 nucleotides read TGTGCCAGCACCTCACCTCCCCAAGAGACCCAGTACTTC. The J gene is TRBJ2-5, the V gene TRBV7-2; no definite D call. The CDR3 is 13 residues long. CDR1 and CDR2 from the germline V gene are SGHTA and FQGNSA. Trimming took off 7 bases at V and 1 base at J, with 10 bases between the two ends. The full variable domain, its missing parts supplied by reference TRBV7-2 and TRBJ2-5, is GAGVSQSPSNKVTEKGKDVELRCDPISGHTALYWYRQSLGQGLEFLIYFQGNSAPDKSGLPSDRFSAERTGGSVSTLTIQRTQQEDSAVYLCASTSPPQETQYFGPGTRLLVL.